Shown below are 27 T cell receptor beta chains from a single sample sequenced in a study of metastatic and nonmetastatic thyroid tumors. There were no patients who had received any treatment before thyroid surgery. TCRdb re-clonotyped the PCR reads through MiXCR. The data hold over 45,000 clones, with about 25% observed a single time. The source material was blood. The receptor source for this set is a male donor with papillary thyroid cancer or a benign thyroid nodule (not recorded which). Some clones in this sample may be carry-over from other donors' samples.

This clone was picked up a small number of times. The chain joins TRBV12-3 or TRBV12-4 to TRBJ1-2, with 9 bases identical to TRBD1. CDR3 length: 12 residues. V gave up 5 bases and J gave up 7 bases; unmatched junction bases: 2. CDR3 nucleotides: TGTGCCAGCAGTGGACAGGGGTTTGGCTACACCTTC. Protein sequence: CASSGQGFGYTF.

Many counts were recorded for this clone. V usage is TRBV2 and J usage is TRBJ1-5; 7 bases agree with TRBD1. CDR1 SNHLY and CDR2 FYNNEI come from the germline V gene. This CDR3 spans 14 amino acids. Trimming took 4 bases from V and 4 from J; bases not matched to a gene: 4. CDR3 in DNA: TGTGCCAGCAGTGGACCAGGGGGAAATCAGCCCCAGCATTTT. This translates into CASSGPGGNQPQHF.

V and J are TRBV18 and TRBJ2-6, with no clear D. Germline V gene lookup returns CDR1 KGHSH and CDR2 LQKENI. The V end lost 3 bases, the J end lost 0 bases, and 12 bases lay between the germline ends. This CDR3 contains 17 residues. The CDR3 coding sequence is TGTGCCAGCTCACCTTCGTACATGCGCTCTGGGGCCAACGTCCTGACTTTC. It is translated as CASSPSYMRSGANVLTF. The variable domain in full, completed from reference TRBV18 and TRBJ2-6, reads NAGVMQNPRHLVRRRGQEARLRCSPMKGHSHVYWYRQLPEEGLKFMVYLQKENIIDESGMPKERFSAEFPKEGPSILRIQQVVRGDSAAYFCASSPSYMRSGANVLTFGAGSRLTVL.

This clone has a single count. The chain carries TRBV20-1 and TRBJ2-7; 12 nucleotides match TRBD2. The CDR3 sequence is 16 residues long. V dropped 6 bases and J dropped 0; count of bases not matched to a gene: 9. Germline V gives CDR1 DFQATT, CDR2 SNEGSKA (reference sequence). CDR3 DNA: TGCAGTGCCAAACTAGCGGGAGGCCTATCCTCCTACGAGCAGTACGTC. It specifies CSAKLAGGLSSYEQYV.

This clone was seen at least ten times. This may stem from a read error, because a much larger clone lies one nucleotide away. The chain links TRBV19 to TRBJ1-5; D not resolved. The CDR3 length is 12 residues. The ends were cut back, 7 bases at V and 3 bases at J, with 7 bases in the middle. In germline, CDR1 is LNHDA, CDR2 SQIVND (reference sequence). The chain's CDR3 is CASTELNQPQHF. The CDR3 region has the DNA TGTGCCAGTACGGAGCTCAATCAGCCCCAGCATTTT.

The rearrangement joins TRBV15 to TRBJ2-2; possibly TRBD1 or TRBD2 for D (5 bases each). Germline V gene sequence: CDR1 LNHNV, CDR2 YYDKDF (reference sequence). The CDR3 totals 14 residues. The V gene lost 7 bases and the J gene lost 3 bases, with 12 bases spanning the gap. The CDR3 DNA follows: TGTGCCACCAACGAGGGGTCCCACACCGGGGAGCTGTTTTTT. Translation: CATNEGSHTGELFF.

This clone has more than one count but fewer than ten. This chain uses TRBV28 with TRBJ2-7, with D tentatively TRBD1 (7 bases). The length of the CDR3 is 14 residues. The germline CDR1 and CDR2 sequences are MDHEN and SYDVKM. V was cut by 7 bases and J by 4 bases, with 17 bases left in between. CDR3 DNA sequence: TGTGCCAGCAATGGCGGGACAGAGACATACGAGCAGTACTTC. It specifies CASNGGTETYEQYF.

V gene TRBV24-1 combines with J gene TRBJ2-7; 12 positions match TRBD1. CDR3 length equals 15 residues. The germline V gene has CDR1 KGHDR and CDR2 SFDVKD. V gave up 2 bases and J gave up 6 bases; unmatched junction bases: 4. The CDR3 reads CATSDSGTGGPEQYF. CDR3 DNA: TGTGCCACCAGTGATTCCGGGACAGGGGGCCCCGAGCAGTACTTC.

The chain combines TRBV11-1 with TRBJ1-1, with D uncertain. The germline V and J ends were trimmed by 0 bases and 3 bases, with 8 bases remaining between them. This CDR3 has 14 amino acids. Germline CDR1 SGHAT, CDR2 FQDESV (reference sequence). CDR3 loop: CASSLAGGYTEAFF. In DNA form, the CDR3 reads TGTGCCAGCAGCTTAGCCGGCGGTTACACTGAAGCTTTCTTT.

This clone was picked up many times. The V call is TRBV27, the J call TRBJ1-1; possible D gene TRBD1, 5 bases. Germline loops: CDR1 MNHEY, CDR2 SMNVEV (reference sequence). V dropped 6 bases and J dropped 5 bases, with 16 bases sitting between them. The CDR3 length is 14 residues. CDR3 residues: CASRPRGGWTEAFF. CDR3 sequence (DNA): TGTGCCAGCAGACCTCGGGGGGGATGGACTGAAGCTTTCTTT.

About this clone itself: The junction and the germline gene differ at one end; a read error may be behind it. V gene TRBV27 combines with J gene TRBJ1-5; 11 bases align to TRBD1. The CDR3 spans 19 residues. Germline CDR1 reads MNHEY; CDR2 reads SMNVEV (reference sequence). The CDR3 region is CASSLWPGTGGVGNQPKNF. The CDR3 coding sequence is TGTGCCAGCAGTTTATGGCCAGGGACAGGGGGTGTGGGCAATCAGCCCAAGAATTTT.

This clone is medium-sized within its sample. The J gene is TRBJ1-2, the V gene TRBV19; tentative D call: TRBD1 (5 bases). V gave up 4 bases and J gave up 6 bases, with 9 bases separating them. This CDR3 comprises 12 residues. Germline values: CDR1 LNHDA, CDR2 SQIVND (reference sequence). The DNA of the CDR3 is TGTGCCAGTAGTACCCAGGGCGATGGCTACACCTTC. The encoded protein is CASSTQGDGYTF.

The chain uses TRBV30 and TRBJ1-1, with D possibly matching TRBD1 (6 bases). The CDR3 contains 13 residues. V shed 5 bases and J shed 2 bases, with 12 bases lying between them. The germline gives CDR1 GTSNPN, CDR2 SVGIG (reference sequence). CDR3 in amino acids: CAWLRGANTEAFF. The CDR3 nucleotides read TGTGCCTGGCTGAGGGGGGCAAACACTGAAGCTTTCTTT.

This clone was seen ten or more times. The chain joins TRBV28 to TRBJ1-5; weak D call: TRBD1 (5 bases). Trimming cost V 3 bases and J 3 bases, with 12 bases left between them. Germline V gene sequence: CDR1 MDHEN, CDR2 SYDVKM. This CDR3 spans 15 amino acids. The CDR3 region is CASSFGGATNQPQHF. CDR3 nucleotides: TGTGCCAGCAGTTTCGGAGGGGCTACCAATCAGCCCCAGCATTTT.

This clone is classed as medium-sized. The chain combines TRBV30 with TRBJ1-6; D gene unclear. CDR3 length: 13 amino acids. V shed 1 base and J shed 9 bases, with 10 bases lying between them. Germline V gene sequence: CDR1 GTSNPN, CDR2 SVGIG (reference sequence). The CDR3 is CAWSAREGSPLHF. CDR3 coding DNA: TGTGCCTGGAGTGCGAGGGAGGGTTCACCCCTCCACTTT.

The table lists this clone with a few counts. This sequence joins TRBV11-2 and TRBJ2-5, with D uncertain. The CDR3 is 12 residues long. Germline V lookup: CDR1 SGHAT, CDR2 FQNNGV. The V and J ends lost 2 bases and 4 bases respectively, with 5 bases between them. DNA of the CDR3: TGTGCCAGCAGCTTATCTGGAGAGACCCAGTACTTC. It specifies CASSLSGETQYF. Full variable domain (remainder filled in from reference TRBV11-2 and TRBJ2-5): EAGVAQSPRYKIIEKRQSVAFWCNPISGHATLYWYQQILGQGPKLLIQFQNNGVVDDSQLPKDRFSAERLKGVDSTLKIQPAKLEDSAVYLCASSLSGETQYFGPGTRLLVL.

Concerning this clone itself: A junction boundary mismatches the germline segment, possibly from a read error. This chain connects TRBV20-1 to TRBJ2-7; D is ambiguous. The CDR3 is 13 amino acids. Per the germline V gene, CDR1 is DFQATT and CDR2 is SNEGSKA (reference sequence). CDR3 loop: CSAQWAYSYDQYF. The CDR3 coding sequence is TGCAGTGCTCAGTGGGCTTACTCCTACGACCAGTACTTC.

This clone is a singleton in its sample. CDR3 protein: CASRYTEAFF. CDR3 nucleotides: TGTGCCAGCAGATACACTGAAGCTTTCTTT. This chain uses TRBV6-2 or TRBV6-3 with TRBJ1-1, with D uncertain. The CDR3 has 10 residues. Germline V lookup: CDR1 MNHEY, CDR2 SVGEGT. Trimming cost V 6 bases and J 3 bases, with 2 bases left between them.

This clone was detected ten times or more. Other nucleotide sequences from this sample produce the same CDR3. J is TRBJ2-2 and V is TRBV19; D is unresolved. Germline V gene sequence: CDR1 LNHDA, CDR2 SQIVND (reference sequence). This CDR3 has 17 residues. Trimming stripped 3 bases from V and 3 bases from J, with 17 bases between. CDR3 sequence (DNA): TGTGCCAGTAGTATCTCGACGATCGGATTTTACACCGGGGAGCTGTTTTTT. It codes for CASSISTIGFYTGELFF.

In this sample, this clone turned up many times. The genes are TRBV27 and TRBJ2-7; no firm D call. Germline CDR1 and CDR2: MNHEY and SMNVEV (reference sequence). The ends were cut back, 4 bases at V and 3 bases at J, with 10 bases in the middle. The CDR3 has 13 residues. CDR3 bases: TGTGCCAGCAGTTCCGCGTTCAACTACGAGCAGTACTTC. Its protein is CASSSAFNYEQYF.

This clone was seen a handful of times. This chain uses TRBV24-1 with TRBJ1-4; no definite D call. The CDR3 runs to 12 residues. Germline CDR1 and CDR2: KGHDR and SFDVKD. Between the trimmed V and J ends, which lost 2 bases and 8 bases, there was a span of 5 bases. The CDR3 here is CATSDSGEKLFF. DNA of the CDR3: TGTGCCACCAGTGATTCTGGGGAAAAACTGTTTTTT.

This clone was detected a few times. The rearrangement joins TRBV6-2 or TRBV6-3 to TRBJ1-3; possibly TRBD1 for D (6 bases). This CDR3 is 15 amino acids long. Germline V CDR1 and CDR2: MNHEY, SVGEGT. With 2 bases removed from V and 4 bases from J, the gap between germline ends came to 12 bases. The CDR3 sequence is CASSYAGAPGNTIYF. The CDR3 coding sequence is TGTGCCAGCAGTTACGCGGGGGCGCCCGGAAACACCATATATTTT.

The chain couples TRBV12-3 or TRBV12-4 to TRBJ2-7, with 15 bases identical to TRBD2. V was pared by 5 bases and J by 3 bases, with 11 bases of the junction left unmatched. This CDR3 has 18 amino acids. The CDR3 here is CASSLGLAGGPPDYEQYF. For the CDR3, the DNA is TGTGCCAGCAGTCTCGGACTAGCGGGAGGGCCTCCCGACTACGAGCAGTACTTC.

In this sample, this clone turned up a few times. This rearrangement joins TRBV28 to TRBJ2-1; 15 nucleotides line up with TRBD2. There are 14 residues in the CDR3. CDR1 is MDHEN and CDR2 is SYDVKM in the germline V gene. V lost 6 bases and J lost 7; bases outside the gene matches: 1. CDR3 sequence reads: CASRGLAGGNEQFF. For the CDR3, the DNA is TGTGCCAGCAGAGGACTAGCGGGAGGGAATGAGCAGTTCTTC.

As concerns this clone: The identical CDR3 is also encoded by other nucleotide sequences in the sample. The chain carries TRBV28 and TRBJ2-2; 7 positions agree with TRBD1. Germline V gene sequence: CDR1 MDHEN, CDR2 SYDVKM. The CDR3 runs to 13 residues. With 4 bases clipped from V and 5 bases from J, the junction kept 1 base outside the gene matches. In nucleotides, the CDR3 is TGTGCCAGCAGTTACAGGGGAACCGGGGAGCTGTTTTTT. It codes for CASSYRGTGELFF.

This clone came up many times. The same CDR3 can be traced to other DNA sequences in this sample. The V gene is TRBV7-6, the J gene TRBJ1-2; D not certain. Germline CDR1 is SGHVS and CDR2 is FNYEAQ. The CDR3 spans 14 residues. V lost 5 bases and J 3 bases, leaving 13 bases between the germline ends. The CDR3 protein is CASSLLTGYYGYTF. CDR3 nucleotides: TGTGCCAGCAGCCTCCTTACGGGGTACTATGGCTACACCTTC.

The rearrangement joins TRBV28 to TRBJ1-3; maybe TRBD1 (6 bases). CDR1 and CDR2 (germline): MDHEN, SYDVKM. The CDR3 has 14 amino acids. Trimming took 7 bases from V and 0 from J, leaving 10 bases between them. The CDR3 region has the DNA TGTGCCAGCAAGGGACACCTCTCTGGAAACACCATATATTTT. Its translation is CASKGHLSGNTIYF.